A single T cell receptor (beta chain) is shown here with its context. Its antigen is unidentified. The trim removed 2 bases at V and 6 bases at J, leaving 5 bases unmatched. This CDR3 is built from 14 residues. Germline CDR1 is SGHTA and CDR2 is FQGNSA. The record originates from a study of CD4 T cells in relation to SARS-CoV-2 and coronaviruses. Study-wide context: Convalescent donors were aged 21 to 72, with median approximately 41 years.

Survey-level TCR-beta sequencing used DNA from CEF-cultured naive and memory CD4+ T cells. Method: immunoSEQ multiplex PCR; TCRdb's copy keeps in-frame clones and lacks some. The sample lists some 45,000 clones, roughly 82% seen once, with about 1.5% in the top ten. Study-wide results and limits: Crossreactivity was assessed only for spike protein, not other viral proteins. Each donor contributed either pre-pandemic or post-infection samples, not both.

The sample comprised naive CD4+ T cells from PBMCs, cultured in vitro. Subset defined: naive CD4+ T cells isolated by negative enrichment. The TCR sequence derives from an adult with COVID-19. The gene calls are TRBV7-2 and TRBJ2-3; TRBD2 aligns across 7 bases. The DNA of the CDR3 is TGTGCCAGCAGCTTAATGACCGGGGGGGATACGCAGTATTTT. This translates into CASSLMTGGDTQYF.